The sequence of this T cell receptor (beta chain) was determined in a study of control samples from healthy donors and cancer patients. The CDR3 extends over 12 amino acids. Trimming shortened V by 1 base and J by 7 bases, and 5 bases separated the two germline ends. Germline V gives CDR1 LNHNV, CDR2 YYDKDF (reference sequence). Assay: immunoSEQ multiplex PCR; the TCRdb copy retains only in-frame clones and omits some. The sample has around 90,000 clones; more than 75% are singletons. The specimen sequenced was blood. The sequence came from a woman in her forties in good health. This chain uses TRBV15 with TRBJ2-1; D gene uncertain. In DNA form, the CDR3 reads TGTGCCACCAGCAGAGGCTATAATGAGCAGTTCTTC. Translation gives CATSRGYNEQFF.